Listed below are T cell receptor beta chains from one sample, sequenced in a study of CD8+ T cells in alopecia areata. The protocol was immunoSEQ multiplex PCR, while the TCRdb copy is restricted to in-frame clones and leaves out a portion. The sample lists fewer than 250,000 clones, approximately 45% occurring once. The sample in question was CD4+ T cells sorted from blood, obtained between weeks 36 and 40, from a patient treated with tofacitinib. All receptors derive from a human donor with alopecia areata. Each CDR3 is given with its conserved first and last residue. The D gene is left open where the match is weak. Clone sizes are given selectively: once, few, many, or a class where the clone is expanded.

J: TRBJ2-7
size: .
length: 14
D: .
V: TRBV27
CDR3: CASSFVDGSYEQYF
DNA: TGTGCCAGCAGTTTCGTGGACGGATCCTACGAGCAGTACTTC

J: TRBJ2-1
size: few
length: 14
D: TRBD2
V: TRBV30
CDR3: CAWTASGLHNEQFF
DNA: TGTGCCTGGACCGCTAGCGGGTTACACAATGAGCAGTTCTTC

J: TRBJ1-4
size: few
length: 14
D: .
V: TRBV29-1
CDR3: CSAQKVGTIEKLFF
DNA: TGCAGCGCCCAGAAAGTCGGGACAATAGAAAAACTGTTTTTT

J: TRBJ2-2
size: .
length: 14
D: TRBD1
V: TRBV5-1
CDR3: CASSSLDRAGELFF
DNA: TGCGCCAGCAGCTCCCTAGACAGGGCCGGGGAGCTGTTTTTT

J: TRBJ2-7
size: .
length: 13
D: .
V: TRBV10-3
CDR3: CATSLGGTSEQYF
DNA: TGTGCCACATCGTTAGGCGGGACAAGCGAGCAGTACTTC

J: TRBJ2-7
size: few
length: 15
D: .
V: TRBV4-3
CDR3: CASSQAAGGDYEQYF
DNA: TGCGCCAGCAGCCAGGCCGCCGGGGGAGACTACGAGCAGTACTTC

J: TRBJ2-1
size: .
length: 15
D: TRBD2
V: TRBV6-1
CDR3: CASPAGTSGYNEQFF
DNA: TGTGCCAGCCCTGCCGGGACTAGCGGATACAATGAGCAGTTCTTC

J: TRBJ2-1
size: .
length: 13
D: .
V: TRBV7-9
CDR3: CASIPGSSNEQFF
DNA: TGTGCCAGCATCCCGGGGAGTTCGAATGAGCAGTTCTTC

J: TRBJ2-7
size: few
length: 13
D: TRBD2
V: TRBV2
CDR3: CASKRGAVYEQYF
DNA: TGTGCCAGCAAGCGGGGGGCTGTTTACGAGCAGTACTTC

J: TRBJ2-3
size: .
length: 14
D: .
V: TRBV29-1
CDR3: CSASPRLYTDTQYF
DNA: TGCAGCGCCTCCCCCCGACTCTACACAGATACGCAGTATTTT

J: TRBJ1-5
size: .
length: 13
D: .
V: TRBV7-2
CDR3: CASSRWGPRPQHF
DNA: TGTGCCAGCAGTCGCTGGGGGCCGAGGCCCCAGCATTTT

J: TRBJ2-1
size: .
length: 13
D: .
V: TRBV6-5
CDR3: CASSPHSWDEQFF
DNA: TGTGCCAGCAGCCCCCACAGCTGGGATGAGCAGTTCTTC

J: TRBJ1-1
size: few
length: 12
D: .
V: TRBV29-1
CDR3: CSVVWVNTEAFF
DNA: TGCAGCGTTGTTTGGGTGAACACTGAAGCTTTCTTT

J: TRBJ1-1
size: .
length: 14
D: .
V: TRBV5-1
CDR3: CASSFNGPNTEAFF
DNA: TGCGCCAGCAGCTTTAATGGGCCAAACACTGAAGCTTTCTTT

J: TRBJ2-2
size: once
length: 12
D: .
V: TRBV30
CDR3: CAWRQSRGELFF
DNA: TGTGCCTGGAGACAGTCACGAGGGGAGCTGTTTTTT

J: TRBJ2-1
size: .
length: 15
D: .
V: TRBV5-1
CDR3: CASSLTGGGSNEQFF
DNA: TGCGCCAGCAGCCTCACCGGGGGTGGGAGCAATGAGCAGTTCTTC

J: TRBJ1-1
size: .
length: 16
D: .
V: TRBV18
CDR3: CASSPGTAAGETEAFF
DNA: TGTGCCAGCTCACCAGGTACTGCGGCGGGAGAGACTGAAGCTTTCTTT

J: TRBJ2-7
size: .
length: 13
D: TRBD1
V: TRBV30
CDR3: CAWSEDRGYEQYF
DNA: TGTGCCTGGAGCGAGGACAGGGGTTACGAGCAGTACTTC

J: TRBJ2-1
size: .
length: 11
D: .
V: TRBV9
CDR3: CASSVVNEQFF
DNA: TGTGCCAGCAGCGTAGTGAATGAGCAGTTCTTC

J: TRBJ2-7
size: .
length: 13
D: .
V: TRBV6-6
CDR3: CASSYDSSYEQYF
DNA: TGTGCCAGCAGTTATGATAGCTCCTACGAGCAGTACTTC

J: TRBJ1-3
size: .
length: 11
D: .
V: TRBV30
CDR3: CAWSYWNTIYF
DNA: TGTGCCTGGAGTTATTGGAACACCATATATTTT

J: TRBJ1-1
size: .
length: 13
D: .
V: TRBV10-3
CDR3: CAISELQGKVAFF
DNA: TGTGCCATCAGTGAACTACAGGGCAAGGTAGCTTTCTTT

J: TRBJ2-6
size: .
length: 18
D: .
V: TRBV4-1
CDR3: CASSQDKQGSSGANVLTF
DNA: TGCGCCAGCAGCCAAGATAAACAGGGCAGCTCCGGGGCCAACGTCCTGACTTTC

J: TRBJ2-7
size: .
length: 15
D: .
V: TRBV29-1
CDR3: CSVEDPRGNSYEQYF
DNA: TGCAGCGTTGAAGATCCCCGGGGGAACTCCTACGAGCAGTACTTC

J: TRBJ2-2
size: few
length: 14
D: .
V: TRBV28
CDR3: CASSPPGNTGELFF
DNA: TGTGCCAGCAGCCCCCCAGGGAACACCGGGGAGCTGTTTTTT

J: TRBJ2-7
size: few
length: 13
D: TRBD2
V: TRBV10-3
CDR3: CAISGTSGNEQYF
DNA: TGTGCCATCAGCGGGACTAGCGGAAACGAGCAGTACTTC

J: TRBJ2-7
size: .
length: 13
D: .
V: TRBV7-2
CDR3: CASSLGSGLEQYF
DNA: TGTGCCAGCAGCTTAGGGAGCGGGCTCGAGCAGTACTTC

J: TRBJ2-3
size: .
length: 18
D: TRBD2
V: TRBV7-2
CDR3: CASSLAWASGKAGDTQYF
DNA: TGTGCCAGCAGCTTAGCATGGGCTAGCGGGAAAGCTGGAGATACGCAGTATTTT

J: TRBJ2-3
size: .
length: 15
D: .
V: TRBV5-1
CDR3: CASSSRGTSTDTQYF
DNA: TGCGCCAGCAGCTCCAGGGGAACTAGCACAGATACGCAGTATTTT

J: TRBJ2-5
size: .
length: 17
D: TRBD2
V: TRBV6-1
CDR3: CASSGGLAGLYQETQYF
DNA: TGTGCCAGCAGTGGGGGACTAGCGGGACTGTACCAAGAGACCCAGTACTTC

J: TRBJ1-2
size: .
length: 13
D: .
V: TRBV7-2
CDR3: CASASGINYGYTF
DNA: TGTGCCAGCGCCAGCGGAATTAACTATGGCTACACCTTC

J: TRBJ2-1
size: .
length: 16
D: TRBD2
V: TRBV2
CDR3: CASSRPGLAAYNEQFF
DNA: TGTGCCAGCAGTCGGCCGGGACTAGCGGCATACAATGAGCAGTTCTTC

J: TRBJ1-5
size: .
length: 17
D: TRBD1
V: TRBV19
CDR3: CATMGYRGGVGNQPQHF
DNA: TGTGCCACCATGGGATACAGGGGAGGGGTCGGCAATCAGCCCCAGCATTTT

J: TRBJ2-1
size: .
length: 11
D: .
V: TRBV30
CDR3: CAWSGGNEQFF
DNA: TGTGCCTGGTCCGGGGGTAATGAGCAGTTCTTC

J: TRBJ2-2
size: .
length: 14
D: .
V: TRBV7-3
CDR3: CASSRGQNTGELFF
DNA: TGTGCCAGCAGCCGAGGACAGAACACCGGGGAGCTGTTTTTT

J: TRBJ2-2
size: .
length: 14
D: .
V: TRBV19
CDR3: CASSPYRERRELFF
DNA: TGTGCCAGTAGTCCCTACAGGGAACGAAGGGAGCTGTTTTTT